The present TCR beta chain was sequenced within a study of OX40 agonist ivuxolimab in advanced cancers. Study-level background: Therapy given before enrollment (anti-PD-1, anti-PD-L1 or anti-CTLA-4) was allowed, and 40% to 45% had some. Two cutaneous melanoma patients and one hepatocellular carcinoma patient, three in all, had partial responses.

Study results and caveats: Averaging showed that CD8+ T cells had more expanded clones than CD4+ did.

In the case of this clone: Its target is unknown.

The CDR3 is 12 residues long. CDR1 and CDR2 from the germline V gene are SGHDT and YYEEEE. The ends were cut back, 4 bases at V and 8 bases at J, with 10 bases in the middle. Data came from immunoSEQ multiplex PCR; TCRdb stores just in-frame clones and leaves some out. The data contain some 22,000 clones, 70% to 85% of them singletons. On cycle 4 day 1 and cycle 7 day 1, as well as at baseline, blood was sampled. The chain is built from TRBV5-6 and TRBJ2-1; D not certain. The TCR was taken from an adult with an advanced solid tumor such as melanoma, head and neck, liver or kidney cancer. Specimen: CD4+ or CD8+ T cells sorted from blood, collected in a trial of the OX40 agonist ivuxolimab. The CDR3 protein is CASSQRSDEQFF. The CDR3 bases are TGTGCCAGCAGCCAAAGGTCGGATGAGCAGTTCTTC.